The clone carrying this T cell receptor (beta chain) was detected only a few times. The record originates from a study of blood T cell repertoires in COVID-19. Overall study: The United States, Italy and Spain provided the acute and convalescent COVID-19 samples. T cells, B-cell-depleted T cells, or PBMCs supplied cDNA or gDNA.

Original processing notes: Reference gene primer amplification gave estimated nucleated cell counts. Profiled with immunoSEQ multiplex PCR; TCRdb holds only in-frame clones, not every one. The V and J calls and clone size are taken from that table; D and trimming were inferred from the DNA. This table holds about 230,000 clones, approximately 90% found once. The Seattle patients joined while their infection was active and were tracked longitudinally afterward. This clonotype was sampled from a man in his forties or fifties with COVID-19, enrolled during active disease. The sample consisted of peripheral blood.

As DNA, the CDR3 is TGTGCCAGCAGCTTATCCCCCGGGGGATACGGCTACGAGCAGTACTTC. Its protein is CASSLSPGGYGYEQYF. The chain combines TRBV7-9 with TRBJ2-7; a possible D gene is TRBD2 (6 bases). The CDR3 loop spans 16 amino acids. V was cut by 2 bases and J by 3 bases, with 17 bases left in between. The germline V gene encodes CDR1 SEHNR and CDR2 FQNEAQ (reference sequence).